This T cell receptor (beta chain) is from a study of T cells in Graves' hyperthyroidism and ophthalmopathy. This clonotype was counted many times. The length of the CDR3 is 16 residues. J was trimmed by 4 bases and V by 4 bases; bases with no gene match: 8. Per the germline V gene, CDR1 is SGHDN and CDR2 is FVKESK. Amplified TCR beta CDR3 regions came from RNA transcripts. Primed by the HTBI set, a first-round RT-PCR was run on the TCR CDR3. From the multiplex PCR reads, TCRdb called clonotypes with MiXCR, one entry per CDR3 protein. The data show 330,000 or so distinct CDR3 sequences, approximately 18% seen once.

The sequence derives from a woman between 40 and 50 years old with Graves' ophthalmopathy. Sequencing was carried out using blood. The rearrangement joins TRBV14 to TRBJ2-5; 11 bases are a match to TRBD2. CDR3 sequence reads: CASSLSSGRSRETQYF. The CDR3 DNA reads TGTGCCAGCAGCCTCTCTAGCGGGAGGTCGAGAGAGACCCAGTACTTC.